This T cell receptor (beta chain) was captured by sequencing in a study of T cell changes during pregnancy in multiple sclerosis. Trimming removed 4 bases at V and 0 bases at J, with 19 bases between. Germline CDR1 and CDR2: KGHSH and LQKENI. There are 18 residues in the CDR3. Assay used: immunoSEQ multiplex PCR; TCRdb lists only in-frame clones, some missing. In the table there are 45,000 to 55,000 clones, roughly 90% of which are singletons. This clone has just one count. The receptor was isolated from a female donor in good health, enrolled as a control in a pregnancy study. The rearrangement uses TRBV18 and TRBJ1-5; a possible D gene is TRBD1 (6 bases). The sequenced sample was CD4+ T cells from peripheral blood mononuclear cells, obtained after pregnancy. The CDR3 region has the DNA TGTGCCAGCTCACTTCGGGACACTAGGAGTGGTAGCAATCAGCCCCAGCATTTT. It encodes CASSLRDTRSGSNQPQHF.